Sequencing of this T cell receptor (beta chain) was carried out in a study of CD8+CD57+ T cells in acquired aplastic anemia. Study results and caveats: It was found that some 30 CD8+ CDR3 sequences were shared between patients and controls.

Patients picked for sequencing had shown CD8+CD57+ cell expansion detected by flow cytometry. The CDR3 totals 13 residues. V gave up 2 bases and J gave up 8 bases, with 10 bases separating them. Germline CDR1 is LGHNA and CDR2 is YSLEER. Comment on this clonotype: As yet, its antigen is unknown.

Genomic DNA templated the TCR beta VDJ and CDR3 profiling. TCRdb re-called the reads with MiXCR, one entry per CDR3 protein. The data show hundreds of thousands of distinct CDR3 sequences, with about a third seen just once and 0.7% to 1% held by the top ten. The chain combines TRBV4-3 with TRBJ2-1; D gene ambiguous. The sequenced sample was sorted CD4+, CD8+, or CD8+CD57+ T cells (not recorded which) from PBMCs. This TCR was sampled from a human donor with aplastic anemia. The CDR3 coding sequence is TGCGCCAGCAGCCAACAAATAGAGGATGAGCAGTTCTTC. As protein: CASSQQIEDEQFF.